Here is one T cell receptor beta chain with its context. Original methodology: Scientists estimated how many nucleated cells there were by amplifying reference gene primers. Profiled with immunoSEQ multiplex PCR; TCRdb holds only in-frame clones, not every one. V and J calls and clone size are given by that table; D and trimming were obtained from the DNA. The profile shows around 110,000 clones, 88% of them singletons. This record belongs to a study of blood T cell repertoires in COVID-19. Overall study: T cells, B-cell-depleted T cells, or PBMCs supplied cDNA or gDNA.

This CDR3 is built from 15 residues. Germline V gene lookup returns CDR1 SNHLY and CDR2 FYNNEI. V lost 6 bases and J 0 bases, leaving 12 bases between the germline ends. The origin of this receptor is a man between 50 and 59 years old with active or convalescent COVID-19. The V and J genes are TRBV2 and TRBJ1-3; no definite D call. Sequencing used peripheral blood. CDR3 sequence reads: CASRETVTSGNTIYF. The CDR3 nucleotides are TGTGCCAGCAGGGAAACAGTGACCTCTGGAAACACCATATATTTT. The full variable domain, completed using reference TRBV2 and TRBJ1-3, is EPEVTQTPSHQVTQMGQEVILRCVPISNHLYFYWYRQILGQKVEFLVSFYNNEISEKSEIFDDQFSVERPDGSNFTLKIRSTKLEDSAMYFCASRETVTSGNTIYFGEGSWLTVV.